This T cell receptor beta chain was found in a study of blood T cell repertoires in COVID-19. About the study: Samples taken during acute and convalescent COVID-19 were collected in the United States, Italy and Spain. PBMCs, B-cell-depleted T cells, or T cells were the source of the cDNA or gDNA that made up the material.

In terms of age and location, participants ranged from roughly 18 to 100 years and lived in about two dozen US areas. Recovered status applied to Cohort 3 donors who had two consecutive negative PCRs. It also applied to those with clearance or with symptom resolution. TCRdb's copy holds only in-frame clones and misses some; the assay was immunoSEQ multiplex PCR. The sample consists of about 200,000 clones, around 90% of them appearing once. Germline V lookup: CDR1 LNHDA, CDR2 SQIVND (reference sequence). The trim removed 8 bases at V and 4 bases at J, leaving 9 bases unmatched. The CDR3 covers 14 residues.

The chain recombines TRBV19 with TRBJ2-3; 7 bases are shared with TRBD1. This clonotype was sampled from a woman in her twenties or thirties who had recovered from COVID-19. The material sequenced was PBMCs or T cells enriched from blood (not recorded which). The CDR3 DNA reads as TGTGCCAGTGACGTGGGACAGTGGGCAGATACGCAGTATTTT. This translates into CASDVGQWADTQYF.